The T cell receptor (beta chain) under discussion was sequenced for a study of beta chain features in type 1 diabetes. Study-level points and caveats: Researchers reported that naive, central memory and Treg TCRB repertoires appeared more similar in patients than in healthy donors. Resolution of whether HLA type affects TCRB rearrangement was not achieved here. Type 1 diabetes patients had moderately but significantly shorter TCRB CDR3s in all four CD4+ subsets.

J gave up 2 bases and V 3 bases, and 4 bases lay outside the gene matches. Germline values: CDR1 SGHTA, CDR2 FQGNSA. The CDR3 loop spans 14 amino acids. As concerns this clone: Its target is unknown.

Based on CD45RO/CCR7/CD25/CD127/CD95/CD27, CD4+ regulatory, stem cell-like memory, naive and central memory cells were sorted. The entirety of the isolated RNA underwent reverse transcription, so expressed TCRB transcripts were sequenced. About 3.57 million reads, on average, came from each naive, central memory and regulatory T cell sample. Libraries were prepared by immunoSEQ multiplex PCR; TCRdb keeps only in-frame clonotypes and omits some of them. The profile shows around 150,000 clones, 8% to 9.5% of them singletons. This receptor was taken from a woman younger than 30 with type 1 diabetes. Sequencing input: central memory CD4+ T cells from blood. The V call is TRBV7-2, the J call TRBJ2-7; 7 bases map to TRBD2. The CDR3 nucleotides are TGTGCCAGCAGCTTCCAGCGGGATACCTACGAGCAGTACTTC. Translation gives CASSFQRDTYEQYF.